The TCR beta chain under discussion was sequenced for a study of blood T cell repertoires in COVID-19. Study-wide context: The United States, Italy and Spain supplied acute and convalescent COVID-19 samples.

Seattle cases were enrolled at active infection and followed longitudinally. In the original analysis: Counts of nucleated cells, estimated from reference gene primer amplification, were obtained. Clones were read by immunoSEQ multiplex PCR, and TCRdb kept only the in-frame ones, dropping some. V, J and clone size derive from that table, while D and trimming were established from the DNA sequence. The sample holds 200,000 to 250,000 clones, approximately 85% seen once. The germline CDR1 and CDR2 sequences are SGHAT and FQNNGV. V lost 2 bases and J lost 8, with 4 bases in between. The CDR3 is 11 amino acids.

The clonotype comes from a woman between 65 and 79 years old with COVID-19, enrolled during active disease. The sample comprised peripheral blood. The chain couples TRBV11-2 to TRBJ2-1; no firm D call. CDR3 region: CASSLRDEQFF. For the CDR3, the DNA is TGTGCCAGCAGCTTACGTGATGAGCAGTTCTTC.